This entry is about one T cell receptor beta chain. This specimen belongs to a study of blood T cell repertoires in COVID-19. Study background: Samples came from the United States, Italy and Spain, spanning acute and convalescent COVID-19. T cells, B-cell-depleted T cells, or PBMCs provided the cDNA or gDNA that served as material.

In the original processing: Amplification from reference gene primers served as the basis for estimated nucleated cell counts. Generated by immunoSEQ multiplex PCR, the TCRdb table keeps only in-frame clones and is missing some. The DNA was the basis for D and trimming; V, J and clone size are from that table. The sample yields about 40,000 clones, over 80% seen once. The CDR3 spans 16 residues. Trimming removed 8 bases from V and 2 bases from J; junction bases left unmatched: 10. The germline V gene encodes CDR1 GTSNPN and CDR2 SVGIG (reference sequence). Sequencing was done on a sample of peripheral blood. This receptor was taken from a woman aged 25 to 39 in a cohort sampled during active COVID-19. This rearrangement joins TRBV30 to TRBJ2-1, with TRBD2 matching 12 bases. Here the CDR3 DNA reads TGTGCCGCCTCAACTAGCGGGAGGAGGACCTACAATGAGCAGTTCTTC. Translating it yields CAASTSGRRTYNEQFF.